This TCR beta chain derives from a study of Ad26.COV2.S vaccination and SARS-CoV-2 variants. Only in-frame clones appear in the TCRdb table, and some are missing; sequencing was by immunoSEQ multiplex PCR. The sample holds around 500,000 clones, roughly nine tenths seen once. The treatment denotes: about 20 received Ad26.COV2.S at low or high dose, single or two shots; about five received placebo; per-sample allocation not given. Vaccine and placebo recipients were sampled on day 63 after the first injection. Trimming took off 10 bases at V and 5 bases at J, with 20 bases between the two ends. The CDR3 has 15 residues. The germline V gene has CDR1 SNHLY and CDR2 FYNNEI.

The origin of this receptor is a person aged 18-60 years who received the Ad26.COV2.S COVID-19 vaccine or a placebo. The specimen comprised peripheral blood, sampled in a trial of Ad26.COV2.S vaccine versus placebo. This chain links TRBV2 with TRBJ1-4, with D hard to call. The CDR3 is CANRRPAIGNEKLFF. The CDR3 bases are TGTGCCAACCGGCGGCCGGCCATCGGAAATGAAAAACTGTTTTTT. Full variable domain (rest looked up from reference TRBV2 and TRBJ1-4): EPEVTQTPSHQVTQMGQEVILRCVPISNHLYFYWYRQILGQKVEFLVSFYNNEISEKSEIFDDQFSVERPDGSNFTLKIRSTKLEDSAMYFCANRRPAIGNEKLFFGSGTQLSVL.